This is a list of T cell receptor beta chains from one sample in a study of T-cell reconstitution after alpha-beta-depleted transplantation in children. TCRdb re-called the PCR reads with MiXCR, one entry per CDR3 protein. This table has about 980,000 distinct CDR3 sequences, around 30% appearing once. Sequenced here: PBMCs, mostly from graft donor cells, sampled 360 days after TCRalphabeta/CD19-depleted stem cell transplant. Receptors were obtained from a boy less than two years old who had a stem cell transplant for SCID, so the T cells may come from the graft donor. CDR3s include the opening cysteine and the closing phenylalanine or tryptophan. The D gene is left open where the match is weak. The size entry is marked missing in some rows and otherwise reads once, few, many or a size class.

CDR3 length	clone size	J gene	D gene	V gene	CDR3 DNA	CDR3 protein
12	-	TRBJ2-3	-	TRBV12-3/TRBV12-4	TGTGCCAGCAGTCCGCCCGAGAATACGCAGTATTTT	CASSPPENTQYF
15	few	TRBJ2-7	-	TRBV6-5	TGTGCCAGCAGTTACCAAGGACAGAGCTCCTACGAGCAGTACTTC	CASSYQGQSSYEQYF
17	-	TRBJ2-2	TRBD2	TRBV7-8	TGTGCCAGCAGCTTAGTAGGGGCGGGGGGGCCGGCCGGGGAGCTGTTTTTT	CASSLVGAGGPAGELFF
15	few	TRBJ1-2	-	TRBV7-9	TGTGCCAGCAGCCTCGTGTACCCTGTTGGGGATGGCTACACCTTC	CASSLVYPVGDGYTF
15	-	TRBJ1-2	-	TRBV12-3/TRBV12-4	TGTGCCAGCAGTTTACTGGGGATTACTAACTATGGCTACACCTTC	CASSLLGITNYGYTF
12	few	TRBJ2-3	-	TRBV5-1	TGCGCCAGCAGCTTGCTCCCGGGACCGTTGAATTTT	CASSLLPGPLNF
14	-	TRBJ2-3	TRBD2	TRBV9	TGTGCCAGCAGCCCGGGACTAGCGCGGAATACGCAGTATTTT	CASSPGLARNTQYF
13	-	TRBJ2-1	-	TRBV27	TGTGCCAGCAGGCCTGGCCCTTTGAGTGAGCAGTTCTTC	CASRPGPLSEQFF
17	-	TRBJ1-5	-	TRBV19	TGTGCCAGTAGTATTCGGGCCAGCTCCCTTAGCAATCAGCCCCAGCATTTT	CASSIRASSLSNQPQHF
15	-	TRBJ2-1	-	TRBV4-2	TGTGCCAGCAGCTTACAGGGAGAGAGTAACAATGAGCAGTTCTTC	CASSLQGESNNEQFF
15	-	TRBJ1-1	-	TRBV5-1	TGCGCCAGCAGCTTGGGATCCCTTCCGGGAGCTGAAGCTTTCTTT	CASSLGSLPGAEAFF
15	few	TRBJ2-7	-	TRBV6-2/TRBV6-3	TGTGCCAGCAGTTACTCGCTTGACGGCACCTACGAGCAGTACTTC	CASSYSLDGTYEQYF
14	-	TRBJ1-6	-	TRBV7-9	TGTGCCAGCAGCTTAGATTGGGTGGATTCACCCCTCCACTTT	CASSLDWVDSPLHF
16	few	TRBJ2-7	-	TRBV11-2	TGTGCCAGCAGCTTAGGCCGACCCCGGCCCACCTACGAGCAGTACTTC	CASSLGRPRPTYEQYF
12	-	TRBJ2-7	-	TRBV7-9	TGTGCCAGCAGCCAGTTCCCCTCCGAGCAGTACTTC	CASSQFPSEQYF
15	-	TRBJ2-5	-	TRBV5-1	TGCGCCAGCAGCTTCTCCTATTCTAAACAAGAGACCCAGTACTTC	CASSFSYSKQETQYF
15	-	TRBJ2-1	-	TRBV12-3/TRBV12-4	TGTGCCAGCAGTTTACAGGGCCCCACCTACAATGAGCAGTTCTTC	CASSLQGPTYNEQFF
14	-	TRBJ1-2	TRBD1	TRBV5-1	TGCGCCAGCAGTTCAGAACTCGACAGGGCTGGCTACACCTTC	CASSSELDRAGYTF
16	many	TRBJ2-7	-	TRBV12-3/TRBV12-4	TGTGCCAGCAGTCCCCTATGGACGGCTCTTCCGAGGGAGCAGTACTTC	CASSPLWTALPREQYF
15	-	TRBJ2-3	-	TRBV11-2	TGTGCCAGCAGCTTAGATAGGTTCCTGGGAGATACGCAGTATTTT	CASSLDRFLGDTQYF
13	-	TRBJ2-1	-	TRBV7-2	TGTGCCAGCAGCTTGAAGGCCGCCGATGAGCAGTTCTTC	CASSLKAADEQFF
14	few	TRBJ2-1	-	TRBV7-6	TGTGCCAGCAGCTTATTGTCCTGGGCTGACGAGCAGTTCTTC	CASSLLSWADEQFF
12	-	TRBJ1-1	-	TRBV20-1	TGCAGTGCTTTCCTGAGAGACACTGAAGCTTTCTTT	CSAFLRDTEAFF
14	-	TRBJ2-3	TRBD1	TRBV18	TGTGCCAGCTCACCGGACAGGGTAAAAGATACGCAGTATTTT	CASSPDRVKDTQYF
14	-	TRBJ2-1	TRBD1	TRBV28	TGTGCCAGCACATGGACAGGGCTATACAATGAGCAGTTCTTC	CASTWTGLYNEQFF
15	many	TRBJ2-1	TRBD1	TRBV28	TGTGCCAGCAGTTTGGACAGGGAGTCATACAATGAGCAGTTCTTC	CASSLDRESYNEQFF
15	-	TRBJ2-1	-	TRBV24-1	TGTGCCACCAGTCTCGGCGCGGGGGACAACAATGAGCAGTTCTTC	CATSLGAGDNNEQFF
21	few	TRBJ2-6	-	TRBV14	TGTGCCAGCAGCACTGCTTTTGGACAGTCGGCTGCTAGCTCTGGGGCCAACGTCCTGACTTTC	CASSTAFGQSAASSGANVLTF
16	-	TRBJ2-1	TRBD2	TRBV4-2	TGTGCCAGCAGCCAACCGACGGGGGGGCCCTACAATGAGCAGTTCTTC	CASSQPTGGPYNEQFF
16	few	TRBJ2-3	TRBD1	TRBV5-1	TGCGCCAGCAGCTTTGGGGGACAGCCTTCGGCAGATACGCAGTATTTT	CASSFGGQPSADTQYF
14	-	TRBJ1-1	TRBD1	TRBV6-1	TGTGCCAGCACCAGGGGGCAGATGAACACTGAAGCTTTCTTT	CASTRGQMNTEAFF
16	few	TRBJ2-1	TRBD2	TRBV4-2	TGTGCCAGCAGCCAACGCCGGGGGGGCGAGGACAATGAGCAGTTCTTC	CASSQRRGGEDNEQFF
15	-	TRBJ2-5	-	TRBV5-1	TGCGCCAGCAGCTTGCGACAGGAGAGAAGGGAGACCCAGTACTTC	CASSLRQERRETQYF
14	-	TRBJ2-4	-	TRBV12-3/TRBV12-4	TGTGCCAGCAGTGGGCAGCGGGTGCAAAACATTCAGTACTTC	CASSGQRVQNIQYF
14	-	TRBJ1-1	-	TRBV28	TGTGCCAGCGACAGACCCCTAAGAAGCACTGAAGCTTTCTTT	CASDRPLRSTEAFF
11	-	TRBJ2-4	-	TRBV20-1	TGCAGTGTCGTAGCCAAAAACATTCAGTACTTC	CSVVAKNIQYF
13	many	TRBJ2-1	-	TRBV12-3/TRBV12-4	TGTGCCAGCAGCTTAGGTGCCTACAATGAGCAGTTCTTC	CASSLGAYNEQFF
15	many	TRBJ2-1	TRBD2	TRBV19	TGTGCCAGTAGCCCCCGGGCTAGCGGGCACAATGAGCAGTTCTTC	CASSPRASGHNEQFF
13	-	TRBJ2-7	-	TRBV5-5	TGTGCCAGCAGCTTGCCCCAGAACTACGAGCAGTACTTC	CASSLPQNYEQYF
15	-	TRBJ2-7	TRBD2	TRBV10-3	TGTGCCATCAGCCCGCTAGCGGGGGGTTCCTACGAGCAGTACTTC	CAISPLAGGSYEQYF
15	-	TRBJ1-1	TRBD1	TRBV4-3	TGCGCCAGCAGCTACGTGACAGGGATGAACACTGAAGCTTTCTTT	CASSYVTGMNTEAFF
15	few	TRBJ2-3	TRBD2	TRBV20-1	TGCAGTGCTAGAGAGCGGGGGGATCTGACAGATACGCAGTATTTT	CSARERGDLTDTQYF
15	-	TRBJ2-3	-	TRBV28	TGTGCCAGCATGGGAGCCGGGATTAGCACAGATACGCAGTATTTT	CASMGAGISTDTQYF
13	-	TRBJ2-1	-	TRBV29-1	TGCAGCGTTGAAAGTTGGCTCTACAATGAGCAGTTCTTC	CSVESWLYNEQFF
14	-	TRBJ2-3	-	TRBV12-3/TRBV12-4	TGTGCCAGCAGTTTCCACCGCTCCACAGATACGCAGTATTTT	CASSFHRSTDTQYF
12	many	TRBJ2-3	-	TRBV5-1	TGTGCCAGCAGCTTAGTCACAGATACGCAGTATTTT	CASSLVTDTQYF
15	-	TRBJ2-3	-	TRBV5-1	TGCGCCAGCAGCTTGACTGGGGGCAACGTAGATACGCAGTATTTT	CASSLTGGNVDTQYF
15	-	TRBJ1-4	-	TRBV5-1	TGCGCCAGCAGCTTGGGGCCAGGGCTAAATGAAAAACTGTTTTTT	CASSLGPGLNEKLFF
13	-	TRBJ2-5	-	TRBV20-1	TGCAGTGCTAGAACGGCAGAAAGTAGGACCCAGTACTTC	CSARTAESRTQYF
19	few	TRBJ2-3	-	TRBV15	TGTGCCACCAGCAGAGATGTTTACGGGCCACCTTCAGCCCCAGATACGCAGTATTTT	CATSRDVYGPPSAPDTQYF
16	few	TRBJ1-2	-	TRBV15	TGTGCCACCAGCAGAGATCAGGGCAGGTGGAACTATGGCTACACCTTC	CATSRDQGRWNYGYTF
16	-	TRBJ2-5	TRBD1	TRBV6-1	TGTGCCAGCAGTGAAAGGGGACAGGGAGTTAGCGAGACCCAGTACTTC	CASSERGQGVSETQYF
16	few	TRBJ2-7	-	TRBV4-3	TGCGCCAGCAGCCAAGAGGCAGTAGGGGTACGGAACGAGCAGTACTTC	CASSQEAVGVRNEQYF
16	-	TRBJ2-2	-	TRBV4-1	TGCGCCAGCAGCCGAACGGTATACGCGAACACCGGGGAGCTGTTTTTT	CASSRTVYANTGELFF
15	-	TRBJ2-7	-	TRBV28	TGTGCCAGCAGTTTATGGCCGACACCTATGGGTGAGCAGTACTTC	CASSLWPTPMGEQYF
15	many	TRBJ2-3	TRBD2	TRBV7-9	TGTGCCAGCAGCTTTCCGGCGGGGGGCCAGGATACGCAGTATTTT	CASSFPAGGQDTQYF